These 18 T cell receptor beta chains originate from one sample sequenced in a study of blood T cell repertoires in COVID-19. Only in-frame clones appear in the TCRdb table, and some are missing; sequencing was by immunoSEQ multiplex PCR. Among 100,000 to 150,000 clones, about 91% were seen once, and the ten largest hold around a tenth. The sample was peripheral blood. These receptors were collected from a man aged 45-65 years with acute or convalescent COVID-19.

The CDR3: CASSLYRDLNTEAFF. DNA for the CDR3: TGTGCCAGCTCACTCTACAGGGACCTGAACACTGAAGCTTTCTTT. V usage is TRBV18 and J usage is TRBJ1-1; D may be TRBD1 (6 bases). The CDR3 consists of 15 residues. V dropped 4 bases and J dropped 0 bases, with 12 bases sitting between them. Per germline, CDR1 KGHSH and CDR2 LQKENI.

V is TRBV3-1 (or the pseudogene TRBV3-2) and J is TRBJ2-3; D call uncertain. The CDR3 runs 13 residues. Germline V CDR1 and CDR2: LGHDT, YNNKEL (reference sequence). V lost 1 base and J 7 bases, leaving 9 bases between the germline ends. The CDR3, as DNA: TGTGCCAGCAGCCAAGGGGCTGTGAATACGCAGTATTTT. Protein product: CASSQGAVNTQYF.

The chain's CDR3 is CASSLAGVLFF. CDR3 nucleotide sequence: TGTGCCAGCAGTTTAGCGGGAGTGCTGTTTTTT. The chain joins TRBV28 to TRBJ2-2; 7 nucleotides agree with TRBD2. Germline CDR1 reads MDHEN; CDR2 reads SYDVKM. Losses at the gene ends were 2 bases for V and 13 bases for J; bases not matched to a gene: 1. The CDR3 contains 11 residues.

The chain is built from TRBV29-1 and TRBJ2-1, with TRBD2 identical over 7 bases. From germline, CDR1 is SQVTM and CDR2 ANQGSEA. The CDR3 spans 17 residues. V lost 4 bases and J lost 5; bases outside the gene matches: 17. The CDR3 nucleotides read TGCAGCGTTGGGCCGGTCGGGGGTGGCGGGAGTGACAATGAGCAGTTCTTC. This codes for CSVGPVGGGGSDNEQFF.

The chain carries TRBV6-1 and TRBJ1-1; the D is unclear. The V end lost 3 bases, the J end lost 10 bases, and 27 bases lay between the germline ends. CDR1 MNHNS and CDR2 SASEGT come from the germline V gene. The CDR3 is 17 amino acids. The CDR3 coding sequence is TGTGCCAGCAGTGACCCTGGCGGCAGCCGACGATACGTTACAGCTTTCTTT. This codes for CASSDPGGSRRYVTAFF.

The chain uses TRBV2 and TRBJ2-7; 7 positions match TRBD2. Trimming cost V 5 bases and J 3 bases; bases outside gene matches: 10. From germline, CDR1 is SNHLY and CDR2 FYNNEI. This CDR3 has 15 residues. Here the CDR3 reads CASSWLAEGNYEQYF. The CDR3 DNA reads as TGTGCCAGCAGTTGGCTAGCGGAGGGAAACTACGAGCAGTACTTC.

Of note for this clone: A read error may account for a junction end that differs from germline. The CDR3 is CASSHPSGDTDAQYF. The CDR3 DNA follows: TGCGCCAGCAGCCATCCTAGCGGGGACACAGATGCGCAGTATTTT. The chain recombines TRBV5-1 with TRBJ2-3; 9 positions match TRBD2. The CDR3 extends over 15 amino acids. CDR1 SGHRS and CDR2 YFSETQ come from the germline V gene.

The genes are TRBV2 and TRBJ2-2; the D gene is possibly TRBD2 (5 bases). CDR1 and CDR2 from the germline V gene are SNHLY and FYNNEI. Trimming removed 7 bases at V and 5 bases at J, with 11 bases between. This CDR3 has 13 amino acids. The CDR3 spells CASISGFTGELFF. For the CDR3, the DNA is TGTGCCAGCATCTCGGGGTTTACCGGGGAGCTGTTTTTT.

The chain carries TRBV3-1 (or the pseudogene TRBV3-2) and TRBJ2-1; possibly TRBD2 for D (6 bases). The CDR3 loop spans 15 amino acids. Trimming left V 4 bases short and J 0 bases short, with 10 bases between. Per the germline V gene, CDR1 is LGHDT and CDR2 is YNNKEL (reference sequence). CDR3 DNA: TGTGCCAGCAGCCTCATCGGGAGCTCCTACAATGAGCAGTTCTTC. Amino acid sequence: CASSLIGSSYNEQFF.

CDR3 loop: CASSPFGGLPKGGYTF. The CDR3 DNA is TGTGCCAGCAGCCCCTTTGGTGGACTCCCTAAAGGCGGCTACACCTTC. This chain links TRBV5-4 with TRBJ1-2; D not certain. This CDR3 comprises 16 residues. In germline, CDR1 is SGHNT, CDR2 YYREEE (reference sequence). V shed 4 bases and J shed 8 bases, with 24 bases lying between them.

This clone was observed a handful of times. This chain connects TRBV6-5 to TRBJ1-2; 8 bases fit TRBD1. V trimming: 7 bases; J trimming: 2 bases; junction bases outside the gene matches: 6. Germline-derived CDR1 and CDR2 are MNHEY and SVGAGI. CDR3 length equals 14 residues. Here the CDR3 DNA reads TGTGCCAGCACCCGAGGGACAGGCAACTATGGCTACACCTTC. Protein: CASTRGTGNYGYTF.

This clone was recorded only once. This chain links TRBV6-6 with TRBJ1-1, with no clear D. The V end was cut by 2 bases, the J end by 1 base, with 8 bases between. The germline gives CDR1 MNHNY, CDR2 SVGAGI (reference sequence). This CDR3 contains 14 residues. The CDR3 reads CASSYSEQNTEAFF. CDR3 coding DNA: TGTGCCAGCAGTTACAGCGAACAGAACACTGAAGCTTTCTTT.

This chain connects TRBV30 to TRBJ1-6, with 11 positions matching TRBD1. V lost 4 bases, J lost 7 bases, and 9 bases stayed unmatched. CDR1 is GTSNPN and CDR2 is SVGIG in the germline V gene (reference sequence). The CDR3 length is 16 residues. This CDR3 is CAWTGGQGVWNSPLHF. The CDR3 nucleotides read TGTGCCTGGACCGGGGGACAGGGGGTATGGAATTCACCCCTCCACTTT.

This rearrangement joins TRBV7-2 to TRBJ1-4; TRBD1 might be the D (5 bases). The V and J ends lost 2 bases and 4 bases respectively, with 8 bases between them. The CDR3 has 14 amino acids. Germline CDR1 and CDR2: SGHTA and FQGNSA. The CDR3 sequence: CASSLIQDNEKLFF. In DNA form, the CDR3 reads TGTGCCAGCAGCTTAATACAGGATAATGAAAAACTGTTTTTT.

As concerns this clone: One junction end disagrees with the germline gene, perhaps due to a read error. CDR3 sequence reads: CASRLDSLNTEAFF. The CDR3 DNA follows: TGCGCCAGCAGGTTGGACAGCCTGAACACTGAAGCTTTCTTT. The chain employs TRBV5-1 and TRBJ1-1, with TRBD1 as a possible D gene (6 bases). Germline V gene data show CDR1 as SGHRS and CDR2 as YFSETQ. The CDR3 covers 14 residues.

This clone was observed a single time. Other DNA sequences of this sample code for an identical CDR3. The chain couples TRBV18 to TRBJ1-5, with 7 bases identical to TRBD1. CDR1 is KGHSH and CDR2 is LQKENI in the germline V gene. With V trimmed by 5 bases and J by 5 bases, 6 bases remained unmatched. This CDR3 region has 14 residues. The CDR3 bases are TGTGCCAGCTCAGCCGGGACAGAGTATCAGCCCCAGCATTTT. Translating it yields CASSAGTEYQPQHF.

The J gene is TRBJ2-7, the V gene TRBV18; D perhaps matches TRBD2 (7 bases). This CDR3 contains 16 residues. CDR1 is KGHSH and CDR2 is LQKENI in the germline V gene. V was cut by 5 bases and J by 6 bases, with 23 bases left in between. The DNA for the CDR3 is TGTGCCAGCTCATCCCTCGACCCTTCGGGGGGCGGCGAGCAGTACTTC. Translation gives CASSSLDPSGGGEQYF.

This clone was seen a single time. The chain joins TRBV5-6 to TRBJ2-1; TRBD2 matches at 9 bases. Per germline, CDR1 SGHDT and CDR2 YYEEEE. Germline trimming cut 4 bases from V and 0 bases from J; bases unmatched to any gene: 2. The CDR3 length is 15 residues. The CDR3 DNA reads as TGTGCCAGCAGCCTTAGCGGGAGCTCCTACAATGAGCAGTTCTTC. Protein: CASSLSGSSYNEQFF. Based on the CDR3 plus reference TRBV5-6 and TRBJ2-1, the full variable domain is DAGVTQSPTHLIKTRGQQVTLRCSPKSGHDTVSWYQQALGQGPQFIFQYYEEEERQRGNFPDRFSGHQFPNYSSELNVNALLLGDSALYLCASSLSGSSYNEQFFGPGTRLTVL.